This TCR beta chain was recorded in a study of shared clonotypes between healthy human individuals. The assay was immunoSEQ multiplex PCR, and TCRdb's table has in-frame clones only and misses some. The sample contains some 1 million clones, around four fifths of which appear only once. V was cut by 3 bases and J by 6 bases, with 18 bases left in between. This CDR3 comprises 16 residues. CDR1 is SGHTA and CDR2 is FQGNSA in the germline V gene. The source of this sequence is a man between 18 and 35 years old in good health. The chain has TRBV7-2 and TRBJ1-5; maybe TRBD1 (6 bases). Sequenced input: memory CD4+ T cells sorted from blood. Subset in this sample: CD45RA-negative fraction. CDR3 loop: CASSFDRPQVGQPQHF. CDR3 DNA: TGTGCCAGCAGCTTTGACAGGCCCCAGGTGGGTCAGCCCCAGCATTTT.